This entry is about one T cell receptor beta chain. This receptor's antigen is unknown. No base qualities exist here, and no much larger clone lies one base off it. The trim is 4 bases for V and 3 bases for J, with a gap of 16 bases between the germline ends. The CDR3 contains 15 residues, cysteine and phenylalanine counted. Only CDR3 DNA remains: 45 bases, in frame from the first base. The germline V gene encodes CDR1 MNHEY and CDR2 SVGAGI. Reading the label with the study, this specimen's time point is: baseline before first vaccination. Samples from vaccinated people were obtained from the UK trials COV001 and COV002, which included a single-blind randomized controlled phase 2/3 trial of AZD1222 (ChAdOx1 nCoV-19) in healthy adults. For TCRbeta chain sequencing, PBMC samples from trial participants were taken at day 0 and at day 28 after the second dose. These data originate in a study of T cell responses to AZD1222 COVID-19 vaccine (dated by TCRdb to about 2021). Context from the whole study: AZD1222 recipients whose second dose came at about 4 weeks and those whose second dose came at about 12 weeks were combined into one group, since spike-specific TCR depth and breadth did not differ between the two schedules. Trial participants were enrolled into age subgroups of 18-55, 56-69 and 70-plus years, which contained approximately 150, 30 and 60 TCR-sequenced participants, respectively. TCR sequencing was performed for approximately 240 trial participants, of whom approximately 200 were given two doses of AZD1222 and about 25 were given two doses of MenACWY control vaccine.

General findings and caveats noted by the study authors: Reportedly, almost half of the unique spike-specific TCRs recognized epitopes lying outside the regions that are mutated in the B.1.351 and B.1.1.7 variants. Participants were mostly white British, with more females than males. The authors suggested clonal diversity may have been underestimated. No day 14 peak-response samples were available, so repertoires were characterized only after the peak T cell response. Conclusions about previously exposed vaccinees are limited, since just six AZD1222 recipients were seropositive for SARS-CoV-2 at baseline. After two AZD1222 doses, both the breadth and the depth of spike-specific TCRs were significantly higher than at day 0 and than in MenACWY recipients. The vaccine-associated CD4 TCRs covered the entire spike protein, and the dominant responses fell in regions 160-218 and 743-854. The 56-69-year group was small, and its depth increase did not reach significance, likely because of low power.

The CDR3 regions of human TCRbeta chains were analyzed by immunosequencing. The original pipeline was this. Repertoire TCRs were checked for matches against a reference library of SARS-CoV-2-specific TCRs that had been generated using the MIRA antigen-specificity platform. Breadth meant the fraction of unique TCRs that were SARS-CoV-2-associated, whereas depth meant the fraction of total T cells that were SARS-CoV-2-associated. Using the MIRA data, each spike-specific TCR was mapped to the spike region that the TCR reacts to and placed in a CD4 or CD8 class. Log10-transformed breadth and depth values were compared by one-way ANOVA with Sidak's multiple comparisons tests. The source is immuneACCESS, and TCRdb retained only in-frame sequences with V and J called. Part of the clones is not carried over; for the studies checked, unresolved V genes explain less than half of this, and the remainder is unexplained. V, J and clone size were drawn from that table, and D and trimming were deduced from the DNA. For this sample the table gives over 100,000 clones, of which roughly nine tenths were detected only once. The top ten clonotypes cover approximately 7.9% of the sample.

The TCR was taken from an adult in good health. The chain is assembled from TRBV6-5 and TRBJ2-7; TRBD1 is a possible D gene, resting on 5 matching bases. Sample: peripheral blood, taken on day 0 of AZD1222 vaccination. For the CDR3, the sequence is CASSFAWGSLYEQYF. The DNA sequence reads TGTGCCAGCAGTTTCGCCTGGGGCTCGCTCTACGAGCAGTACTTC.